The 18 T cell receptor beta chains listed next were all sequenced from one sample in a study of cytomegalovirus exposure and HLA in healthy donors. 60 Vbeta and 13 Jbeta primers were used in PCR. The assay was immunoSEQ multiplex PCR, and TCRdb's table has in-frame clones only and misses some. Of some 160,000 clones detected, around a tenth appear once; the ten largest clones hold about 1.7%. The specimen was PBMCs. Source of these receptors: a male donor in good health and CMV-seronegative.

There are a few counts of this clone. This sequence joins TRBV4-3 and TRBJ2-7, with a tentative D call TRBD2 (6 bases). The V gene lost 3 bases and the J gene lost 3 bases, with 15 bases spanning the gap. The CDR3 runs 15 residues. The germline CDR1 and CDR2 sequences are LGHNA and YSLEER. The CDR3 bases are TGCGCCAGCAGCCATTCCGGGAGTAGCAGCTACGAGCAGTACTTC. This sequence encodes CASSHSGSSSYEQYF.

This clone was seen only a few times. The rearrangement joins TRBV13 to TRBJ2-1; TRBD2 matches 9 bases. This CDR3 contains 16 residues. V lost 0 bases and J lost 3; bases outside the gene matches: 3. Germline V gives CDR1 PRHDT, CDR2 FYEKMQ (reference sequence). The CDR3 DNA reads as TGTGCCAGCAGCTTAGGACTAGCGGGTAACTACAATGAGCAGTTCTTC. Protein product: CASSLGLAGNYNEQFF.

In this sample, this clone turned up a few times. The rearrangement joins TRBV6-1 to TRBJ2-7; D is uncertain. The germline V and J ends were trimmed by 2 bases and 4 bases, with 21 bases remaining between them. In germline, CDR1 is MNHNS, CDR2 SASEGT. This CDR3 region has 17 residues. CDR3 residues: CASSELSEIPYPYEQYF. Written as DNA, the CDR3 is TGTGCCAGCAGTGAATTGTCCGAGATTCCATACCCATACGAGCAGTACTTC.

On this clone: This CDR3 is also generated by other DNA sequences in the sample. The chain is built from TRBV10-3 and TRBJ1-5; TRBD1 matches 9 bases. CDR3 size: 16 residues. CDR1 and CDR2 from the germline V gene are ENHRY and SYGVKD. V dropped 3 bases and J dropped 0; count of bases not matched to a gene: 3. The CDR3 DNA reads as TGTGCCATCAGTGACCCGGACAGGGGTAGCAATCAGCCCCAGCATTTT. This encodes CAISDPDRGSNQPQHF.

The V call is TRBV29-1, the J call TRBJ1-1; perhaps TRBD1 as D (6 bases). The germline CDR1 and CDR2 sequences are SQVTM and ANQGSEA. V lost 2 bases and J lost 1, with 14 bases in between. The CDR3 is 15 amino acids. The CDR3 nucleotides read TGCAGCGTTGAACGCACAGGGTATGGGAACACTGAAGCTTTCTTT. This codes for CSVERTGYGNTEAFF.

The V gene is TRBV9, the J gene TRBJ1-3; D unresolved. CDR1 SGDLS and CDR2 YYNGEE come from the germline V gene. The CDR3 runs 15 residues. V was pared by 3 bases and J by 4 bases, with 14 bases between. The CDR3 region has the DNA TGTGCCAGCAGCGGCCACCTAGATCTGGGAAACACCATATATTTT. Its translation: CASSGHLDLGNTIYF.

The V gene is TRBV10-3, the J gene TRBJ2-5; TRBD2 aligns across 7 bases. This CDR3 contains 14 residues. J was trimmed by 4 bases and V by 3 bases; bases with no gene match: 5. Germline assignment: CDR1 ENHRY and CDR2 SYGVKD. The CDR3 spells CAISDSSGVETQYF. In nucleotides, the CDR3 is TGTGCCATCAGTGACTCTAGCGGCGTAGAGACCCAGTACTTC.

This clone appeared a few times. The J gene is TRBJ2-7, the V gene TRBV19; TRBD1 matches at 10 bases. Germline CDR1 LNHDA, CDR2 SQIVND (reference sequence). The V segment lost 6 bases and the J segment 4 bases; nucleotides outside the gene matches: 3. The CDR3 runs to 13 residues. CDR3 nucleotides: TGTGCCAGTAGCTTGGGACAGGGGTACGAGCAGTACTTC. Translating it yields CASSLGQGYEQYF.

J is TRBJ1-2 and V is TRBV28, with 7 nucleotides matching TRBD1. Germline V gene sequence: CDR1 MDHEN, CDR2 SYDVKM. V shed 4 bases and J 4 bases; nucleotides not matched to a gene: 12. This CDR3 is 16 amino acids long. The DNA of the CDR3 is TGTGCCAGCAGTTCTACCTTACAGGGGTTTTCCTATGGCTACACCTTC. Translating it yields CASSSTLQGFSYGYTF.

The chain has TRBV28 and TRBJ1-4; 8 bases map to TRBD1. CDR1 and CDR2 (germline): MDHEN, SYDVKM. The CDR3 runs 15 residues. J gave up 5 bases and V 5 bases, and 7 bases lay outside the gene matches. The DNA for the CDR3 is TGTGCCAGCAGTGGAGGGGACAGGTTAAATGAAAAACTGTTTTTT. Its translation is CASSGGDRLNEKLFF.

Here the CDR3 DNA reads TGCGCCAGCAGCCAAGACCCGACAGGATACACTGAAGCTTTCTTT. Translating it yields CASSQDPTGYTEAFF. The chain uses TRBV4-3 and TRBJ1-1; a possible D gene is TRBD1 (6 bases). Trimming took off 0 bases at V and 3 bases at J, with 11 bases between the two ends. The CDR3 loop spans 15 amino acids. CDR1 and CDR2 from the germline V gene are LGHNA and YSLEER.

This clone was seen only a few times. The chain combines TRBV5-4 with TRBJ2-1; 12 bases are shared with TRBD2. There are 15 residues in the CDR3. In germline, CDR1 is SGHNT, CDR2 YYREEE (reference sequence). V lost 4 bases, J lost 4 bases, and 3 bases stayed unmatched. The CDR3 sequence: CASSPTSGSYNEQFF. In nucleotides, the CDR3 is TGTGCCAGCAGCCCGACTAGCGGGAGTTACAATGAGCAGTTCTTC.

This chain joins TRBV6-5 and TRBJ2-1; 7 bases match TRBD1. The V segment lost 2 bases and the J segment 0 bases; nucleotides outside the gene matches: 4. The CDR3 runs to 16 residues. From germline, CDR1 is MNHEY and CDR2 SVGAGI. The chain's CDR3 is CASSYGQASSYNEQFF. The CDR3 DNA reads TGTGCCAGCAGTTACGGACAGGCGAGCTCCTACAATGAGCAGTTCTTC.

This chain joins TRBV5-1 and TRBJ2-2; D unclear. The CDR3 extends over 15 amino acids. V lost 4 bases and J 5 bases, leaving 15 bases between the germline ends. Per the germline V gene, CDR1 is SGHRS and CDR2 is YFSETQ. CDR3: CASSLLESWTGELFF. In DNA, the CDR3 is TGCGCCAGCAGCCTTCTCGAGAGCTGGACCGGGGAGCTGTTTTTT. Filled out from reference TRBV5-1 and TRBJ2-2, the complete variable domain reads KAGVTQTPRYLIKTRGQQVTLSCSPISGHRSVSWYQQTPGQGLQFLFEYFSETQRNKGNFPGRFSGRQFSNSRSEMNVSTLELGDSALYLCASSLLESWTGELFFGEGSRLTVL.

This clone was recorded a few times. The chain is built from TRBV4-3 and TRBJ1-2; D ambiguous. V was trimmed by 1 base and J by 4 bases, leaving 10 bases between them. Germline CDR1 LGHNA, CDR2 YSLEER. CDR3 length: 14 residues. The CDR3 DNA is TGCGCCAGCAGCCAAGGCATGGAGGGCTATGGCTACACCTTC. Its translation is CASSQGMEGYGYTF.

This clone was detected only a few times. The V and J genes are TRBV7-3 and TRBJ1-2; D uncertain. Deletions cut 5 bases from V and 0 bases from J, with 22 bases between. This CDR3 spans 18 amino acids. Germline V gives CDR1 SGHTA, CDR2 FQGTGA. CDR3 amino acids: CASSDHDRGGAPNYGYTF. The CDR3 nucleotides read TGTGCCAGCAGCGACCATGACCGGGGAGGCGCCCCTAACTATGGCTACACCTTC.

The V gene is TRBV18, the J gene TRBJ2-7; tentative D call: TRBD2 (7 bases). The germline V gene encodes CDR1 KGHSH and CDR2 LQKENI. This CDR3 comprises 14 residues. Trimming removed 6 bases from V and 3 bases from J, with 15 bases in between. This CDR3 is CASSTTGGRYEQYF. The CDR3 DNA sequence: TGTGCCAGCTCCACCACCGGGGGGCGCTACGAGCAGTACTTC.

The rearrangement links TRBV7-3 to TRBJ2-1; D perhaps matches TRBD2 (6 bases). Germline CDR1 and CDR2: SGHTA and FQGTGA. Trimming removed 2 bases at V and 6 bases at J, with 11 bases between. This CDR3 has 14 amino acids. CDR3 sequence reads: CASSLGGVSNEQFF. The CDR3 nucleotides are TGTGCCAGCAGCTTAGGAGGGGTCAGCAATGAGCAGTTCTTC.